Described below is a single TCR beta chain sequence and its context. What it recognizes is unknown. Having ophthalmopathy, the donors showed moderate-to-severe activity, CAS ≥3 and NOSPECS ≥4, with disease lasting under 3 months. The PBMC fraction was derived from 9 to 10 ml of fresh peripheral blood. CDR3 regions of TCR beta were amplified from RNA transcripts. HTBI primers were employed in first-round RT-PCR, then a second-round multiplex PCR followed. One entry per CDR3 protein results from TCRdb running MiXCR on the multiplex PCR reads. The profile shows hundreds of thousands of distinct CDR3 sequences, under 50% of them singletons. This sample was included in a study of Graves' ophthalmopathy and Graves' hyperthyroidism. General study results and limits: Ophthalmopathy progression prediction by the model yielded a sensitivity of about 69% and a specificity of 72.22%.

The CDR3 covers 13 residues. CDR1 and CDR2 from the germline V gene are ENHRY and SYGVKD. The receptor's source is an adult man with Graves' ophthalmopathy. Sequencing was done on a sample of peripheral blood. The V call is TRBV10-3, the J call TRBJ2-5, with 11 bases that match TRBD1. The DNA end favors TRBJ2-6, so the J call may be wrong. The CDR3 reads CAMGQGDTGELTF. CDR3 DNA sequence: TGTGCCATGGGACAGGGGGACACCGGGGAGCTGACTTTC.